This T cell receptor (beta chain) came from a study of blood T cells in healthy people across ages. Germline V lookup: CDR1 DFQATT, CDR2 SNEGSKA (reference sequence). This CDR3 region has 14 residues. Trimming removed 3 bases from V and 0 bases from J, with 11 bases in between. The study isolated at least 6.5 million PBMCs from each sample. For the second PCR, which ran for about 7 to 11 cycles, a sample-barcoded 5' primer and a J-beta primer mix were used. In TCRdb, the 5' RACE reads were re-called with MiXCR into one record per CDR3 protein. The table has roughly 1.5 million distinct CDR3 sequences, approximately 42% seen once.

The sequence was obtained from a woman between 18 and 30 years old in good health. The sample was blood. This chain links TRBV20-1 with TRBJ1-2; D is ambiguous. The CDR3 reads CSASGPGANYGYTF. The CDR3 coding sequence is TGCAGTGCTAGTGGCCCGGGAGCTAACTATGGCTACACCTTC.